Listed here are 6 T cell receptor beta chains from one sample, sequenced in a study of T cells in Graves' hyperthyroidism and ophthalmopathy. RNA transcripts served as the template for amplifying TCR beta CDR3 regions. The HTBI set primed first-round TCR CDR3 RT-PCR. Each CDR3 protein is one row after TCRdb ran MiXCR on the multiplex PCR reads. The sample lists about 96,000 distinct CDR3 sequences, about 51% occurring once. The source material was blood. These receptors all come from a woman in her 40s with Graves' hyperthyroidism.

There are many counts of this clonotype. The chain has TRBV12-3 or TRBV12-4 and TRBJ1-1; possible D gene TRBD1, 5 bases. Trimming left V 6 bases short and J 9 bases short, with 11 bases between. The CDR3 loop spans 11 amino acids. For the CDR3, the DNA is TGTGCCAGCAGCCCGGGACGGAAAGCTTTCTTT. Its protein product is CASSPGRKAFF.

The chain carries TRBV2 and TRBJ1-1, with a weak D call TRBD1 (5 bases). CDR1 is SNHLY, CDR2 FYNNEI, per germline. Deletions cut 5 bases from V and 8 bases from J, with 12 bases between. This CDR3 spans 12 amino acids. The CDR3 bases are TGTGCCAGCAGTTCGGGACTAGCGGAAGCTTTCTTT. Its translation is CASSSGLAEAFF.

This chain links TRBV29-1 with TRBJ1-1; D call uncertain. Germline V lookup: CDR1 SQVTM, CDR2 ANQGSEA. The V end was cut by 8 bases, the J end by 5 bases, with 12 bases between. This CDR3 contains 11 residues. CDR3 coding DNA: TGCAGCAGCCTACTTGGGACTGAAGCTTTCTTT. Translating gives CSSLLGTEAFF.

The chain is built from TRBV7-2 and TRBJ1-2; no definite D call. The germline V gene encodes CDR1 SGHTA and CDR2 FQGNSA. The ends were cut back, 6 bases at V and 9 bases at J, with 23 bases in the middle. The CDR3 is 15 amino acids. CDR3 in amino acids: CASSEFGEYYRSYTF. As DNA, the CDR3 is TGTGCCAGCAGTGAATTTGGGGAGTACTATCGGAGCTACACCTTC.

The chain has TRBV29-1 and TRBJ2-7, with 9 bases lining up with TRBD1. Looked up from germline, CDR1 is SQVTM and CDR2 is ANQGSEA. J gave up 2 bases and V 6 bases, and 5 bases lay outside the gene matches. This CDR3 region has 13 residues. CDR3 protein: CSVGTGGPYEQYF. The CDR3 DNA is TGCAGCGTAGGAACAGGGGGCCCCTACGAGCAGTACTTC.

A word on this clonotype: An end of the junction does not agree with germline; a read error may underlie this. V usage is TRBV5-1 and J usage is TRBJ1-4; the D gene is possibly TRBD1 (5 bases). This CDR3 spans 16 amino acids. Germline V gene data show CDR1 as SGHRS and CDR2 as YFSETQ. The CDR3 spells CAGSLSTAGMGEKLFF. CDR3 nucleotides: TGCGCCGGCAGCTTATCGACCGCAGGGATGGGTGAAAAACTGTTTTTT. Supplemented by reference TRBV5-1 and TRBJ1-4, the full variable domain reads KAGVTQTPRYLIKTRGQQVTLSCSPISGHRSVSWYQQTPGQGLQFLFEYFSETQRNKGNFPGRFSGRQFSNSRSEMNVSTLELGDSALYLCAGSLSTAGMGEKLFFGSGTQLSVL.